The 17 T cell receptor beta chains listed next were all sequenced from one sample in a study of T cell responses to AZD1222 COVID-19 vaccine. Sequencing used immunoSEQ multiplex PCR; TCRdb keeps in-frame clones, though not all of them. The data show around 28,000 clones, about 89% seen once. Here the sequenced sample was peripheral blood, taken on day 0 of AZD1222 vaccination. Receptors were obtained from an adult in good health.

The rearrangement joins TRBV4-2 to TRBJ2-1; D remains unclear. The CDR3 spans 13 residues. Germline V gene data show CDR1 as LGHNA and CDR2 as YNFKEQ. V lost 1 base and J 8 bases, leaving 9 bases between the germline ends. In nucleotides, the CDR3 is TGTGCCAGCAGCCAAGTGTTGTCGGATGAGCAGTTCTTC. Protein sequence: CASSQVLSDEQFF.

The chain uses TRBV7-9 and TRBJ2-7, with TRBD2 identical over 12 bases. The trim removed 3 bases at V and 0 bases at J, leaving 0 bases unmatched. Germline values: CDR1 SEHNR, CDR2 FQNEAQ (reference sequence). This CDR3 contains 15 residues. CDR3 sequence (DNA): TGTGCCAGCAGCTTGACTAGCGGGAGCTCCTACGAGCAGTACTTC. Amino acid sequence: CASSLTSGSSYEQYF.

The gene calls are TRBV4-1 and TRBJ2-3, with 8 positions matching TRBD2. V was pared by 4 bases and J by 5 bases, with 11 bases of the junction left unmatched. The CDR3 runs to 16 residues. The germline V gene has CDR1 MGHRA and CDR2 YSYEKL. The CDR3 protein is CASSLSGGAARDTQYF. CDR3 sequence (DNA): TGCGCCAGCAGCCTCAGCGGGGGAGCGGCCAGAGATACGCAGTATTTT.

This clone was recorded once. The chain employs TRBV7-3 and TRBJ2-2; D is perhaps TRBD2 (6 bases). V was cut by 5 bases and J by 2 bases, with 9 bases left in between. This CDR3 is 14 amino acids long. The germline gives CDR1 SGHTA, CDR2 FQGTGA. In DNA form, the CDR3 reads TGTGCCAGCAGCACGGGACTTAACACCGGGGAGCTGTTTTTT. Translation gives CASSTGLNTGELFF. Drawing the rest from reference TRBV7-3 and TRBJ2-2, the complete variable domain is GAGVSQTPSNKVTEKGKYVELRCDPISGHTALYWYRQSLGQGPEFLIYFQGTGAADDSGLPNDRFFAVRPEGSVSTLKIQRTERGDSAVYLCASSTGLNTGELFFGEGSRLTVL.

Only one count was recorded for this clone. V and J are TRBV29-1 and TRBJ1-2; D is unclear. CDR1 and CDR2 (germline): SQVTM, ANQGSEA. V lost 1 base to trimming and J lost 8 bases, with 8 bases between them. The CDR3 totals 11 residues. As DNA, the CDR3 is TGCAGCGTTGAAGGCCCTGGGGGCTACACCTTC. The encoded protein is CSVEGPGGYTF. Supplemented by reference TRBV29-1 and TRBJ1-2, the full variable domain reads SAVISQKPSRDICQRGTSLTIQCQVDSQVTMMFWYRQQPGQSLTLIATANQGSEATYESGFVIDKFPISRPNLTFSTLTVSNMSPEDSSIYLCSVEGPGGYTFGSGTRLTVV.

This rearrangement joins TRBV6-1 to TRBJ2-1; tentatively, D is TRBD1 (5 bases). Trimming cost V 4 bases and J 0 bases, with 16 bases left between them. Germline V gene lookup returns CDR1 MNHNS and CDR2 SASEGT. CDR3 length: 17 amino acids. CDR3 nucleotides: TGTGCCAGCAGTGTTTCTAGACAGTTAAGCTCCTACAATGAGCAGTTCTTC. Translation: CASSVSRQLSSYNEQFF.

The chain carries TRBV28 and TRBJ2-7; 12 positions agree with TRBD2. The CDR3 spans 15 residues. J was trimmed by 2 bases and V by 10 bases; bases with no gene match: 9. Germline CDR1 is MDHEN and CDR2 is SYDVKM. The DNA of the CDR3 is TGTGCCATCAGACTAGCGGGAGAGTACACCTACGAGCAGTACTTC. This encodes CAIRLAGEYTYEQYF.

This clone came up once. A junction end diverges from the germline sequence, so it may reflect a read error. The chain uses TRBV2 and TRBJ2-1; D call uncertain. Germline V lookup: CDR1 SNHLY, CDR2 FYNNEI. The CDR3 has 13 amino acids. CDR3 nucleotide sequence: TGTGCCAGCAGTGACGACTCCCACAATGAGCAGTTCTTC. Its protein product is CASSDDSHNEQFF.

The V and J genes are TRBV5-5 and TRBJ2-1, with 7 bases fitting TRBD1. The CDR3 sequence is 14 residues long. V lost 1 base to trimming and J lost 5 bases; unmatched junction nucleotides: 3. CDR1 and CDR2 from the germline V gene are SGHKS and YYEKEE (reference sequence). In DNA form, the CDR3 reads TGTGCCAGCAGCTTGCAGGGACAGAACAATGAGCAGTTCTTC. It codes for CASSLQGQNNEQFF.

V and J are TRBV5-1 and TRBJ2-5; D ambiguous. In germline, CDR1 is SGHRS, CDR2 YFSETQ. V was shortened by 0 bases and J by 0 bases, with 3 bases between the two germline ends. The CDR3 consists of 13 residues. Here the CDR3 DNA reads TGCGCCAGCAGCTTGGCCAACCAAGAGACCCAGTACTTC. Translation gives CASSLANQETQYF.

This chain uses TRBV4-2 with TRBJ2-1; 12 positions match TRBD2. The CDR3 has 17 residues. Germline assignment: CDR1 LGHNA and CDR2 YNFKEQ. With 4 bases clipped from V and 9 bases from J, the junction kept 13 bases outside the gene matches. CDR3 sequence: CASSPRTSGNSLSEQFF. The DNA of the CDR3 is TGTGCCAGCAGCCCGAGGACTAGCGGGAACTCACTGAGTGAGCAGTTCTTC.

This clone turned up a few times. The chain carries TRBV5-5 and TRBJ1-1; 7 bases map to TRBD1. Trimming removed 4 bases from V and 3 bases from J; junction bases left unmatched: 3. CDR3 size: 13 residues. Germline lookup yields CDR1 SGHKS and CDR2 YYEKEE (reference sequence). The CDR3 loop is CASSTTGDTEAFF. The CDR3 coding sequence is TGTGCCAGCAGCACAACAGGGGACACTGAAGCTTTCTTT.

The rearrangement joins TRBV3-1 (or the pseudogene TRBV3-2) to TRBJ2-1; D ambiguous. V was cut by 0 bases and J by 9 bases, with 12 bases left in between. Per the germline V gene, CDR1 is LGHDT and CDR2 is YNNKEL (reference sequence). The CDR3 is 14 residues long. The CDR3 loop reads CASSQELGQAEQFF. The CDR3 region has the DNA TGTGCCAGCAGCCAAGAGCTGGGCCAGGCTGAGCAGTTCTTC.

The rearrangement joins TRBV2 to TRBJ1-2; 9 bases align to TRBD1. This CDR3 has 14 amino acids. V lost 5 bases to trimming and J lost 4 bases; unmatched junction nucleotides: 5. Germline V gene data show CDR1 as SNHLY and CDR2 as FYNNEI. The CDR3 sequence is CASSTGGAGYGYTF. DNA of the CDR3: TGTGCCAGCAGTACAGGGGGCGCTGGCTATGGCTACACCTTC.

The chain has TRBV10-2 and TRBJ1-3; D unresolved. The CDR3 runs to 12 residues. CDR1 is WSHSY and CDR2 is SAAADI in the germline V gene. Trimming took off 4 bases at V and 8 bases at J, with 9 bases between the two ends. For the CDR3, the DNA is TGCGCCAGCAGTGTACAAAAGGACACCATATATTTT. This encodes CASSVQKDTIYF.

The chain couples TRBV11-2 to TRBJ2-3; D remains ambiguous. V lost 5 bases, J lost 1 base, and 13 bases lay in between. This CDR3 is built from 15 residues. Germline V gene data show CDR1 as SGHAT and CDR2 as FQNNGV. The CDR3 loop reads CASSQSPGGTDTQYF. CDR3 bases: TGTGCCAGCAGCCAATCCCCGGGTGGCACAGATACGCAGTATTTT.

The chain has TRBV6-5 and TRBJ2-1, with D perhaps matching TRBD2 (6 bases). CDR3 length equals 13 residues. V was clipped by 6 bases and J by 10 bases, with 16 bases between them. CDR1 is MNHEY and CDR2 is SVGAGI in the germline V gene. DNA for the CDR3: TGTGCCAGCAGCCGTCTAGCGACCATGGAGCAGTTCTTC. Amino acids: CASSRLATMEQFF.